This T cell receptor (beta chain) was captured by sequencing in a study of Ad26.COV2.S vaccination and SARS-CoV-2 variants. About the research overall: The donor belonged to the COV1001 Ad26.COV2.S trial arm.

Profiled with immunoSEQ multiplex PCR; TCRdb holds only in-frame clones, not every one. This table has approximately 500,000 clones, about 83% appearing once. Sample treatment: around 19 received Ad26.COV2.S at low or high dose, single or two shots; a few received placebo; per-sample allocation not given. All samples were drawn on day 63, counting from the first vaccine or placebo injection. Within Boston, the person who donated was an adult of 18-55 years. Broader study findings: Individuals receiving vaccine had higher spike-specific TCR breadth than placebo recipients did.

This CDR3 is built from 12 residues. Germline CDR1 and CDR2: MNHEY and SVGAGI. Losses at the gene ends were 5 bases for V and 8 bases for J; bases not matched to a gene: 4. A word on this clone: As yet, its antigen is unknown.

The chain joins TRBV6-5 to TRBJ1-1; TRBD1 agrees at 8 bases. Source: peripheral blood, taken in a trial of Ad26.COV2.S vaccine versus placebo. This sequence was found in a person aged 18-60 years who received the Ad26.COV2.S COVID-19 vaccine or a placebo. The CDR3 here is CASSPRDREAFF. The CDR3 DNA sequence: TGTGCCAGCAGTCCTCGGGACAGGGAAGCTTTCTTT.